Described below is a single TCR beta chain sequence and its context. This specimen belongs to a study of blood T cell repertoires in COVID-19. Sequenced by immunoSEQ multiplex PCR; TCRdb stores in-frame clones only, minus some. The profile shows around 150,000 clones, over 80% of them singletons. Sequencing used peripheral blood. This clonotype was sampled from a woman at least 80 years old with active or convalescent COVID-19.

The CDR3 protein is CASSWATGNEQYF. The DNA for the CDR3 is TGTGCCAGCAGTTGGGCGACAGGGAACGAGCAGTACTTC. J is TRBJ2-7 and V is TRBV27; 7 positions agree with TRBD1. The V segment lost 4 bases and the J segment 5 bases; nucleotides outside the gene matches: 5. This CDR3 is 13 amino acids long. Germline CDR1 MNHEY, CDR2 SMNVEV (reference sequence).